These 25 T cell receptor beta chains share one sample of origin, sequenced in a study of T cell responses to AZD1222 COVID-19 vaccine. Libraries were prepared by immunoSEQ multiplex PCR; TCRdb keeps only in-frame clonotypes and omits some of them. The sample yields around 200,000 clones, almost 90% seen once. The sample consisted of peripheral blood, taken on day 0 of AZD1222 vaccination. The origin of the receptors is an adult in good health.

This chain joins TRBV10-3 and TRBJ2-2; TRBD1 is a possible D gene (6 bases). Germline assignment: CDR1 ENHRY and CDR2 SYGVKD. Trimming left V 3 bases short and J 0 bases short, with 20 bases between. There are 19 residues in the CDR3. Here the CDR3 DNA reads TGTGCCATCAGTGACCCACCACTATCCGGGACACCGAACACCGGGGAGCTGTTTTTT. Translation: CAISDPPLSGTPNTGELFF.

The rearrangement joins TRBV5-4 to TRBJ2-7; D possibly corresponds to TRBD1 (5 bases). V lost 4 bases and J 3 bases, leaving 11 bases between the germline ends. Germline CDR1 reads SGHNT; CDR2 reads YYREEE (reference sequence). The CDR3 length is 13 residues. The CDR3 DNA reads as TGTGCCAGCAGCCCCCCAGGGTTCTACGAGCAGTACTTC. Protein: CASSPPGFYEQYF.

The chain combines TRBV1 with TRBJ1-5; the DNA was not used to check the table's D call, TRBD1. TRBV1 counts as a pseudogene. The CDR3 covers 15 residues. This CDR3 reads CTSSQLPDRNQPQHF. CDR3 DNA sequence: TGCACCAGCAGCCAACTCCCGGACAGGAACCAGCCCCAGCATTTT.

The CDR3 bases are TGTGCCAGTAGTAAACTAGCGGGCTCCTACAATGAGCAGTTCTTC. Protein: CASSKLAGSYNEQFF. The rearrangement links TRBV19 to TRBJ2-1; 9 bases map to TRBD2. The CDR3 extends over 15 amino acids. Germline V CDR1 and CDR2: LNHDA, SQIVND (reference sequence). Unmatched junction bases numbered 1, after V lost 4 bases and J lost 0 bases.

V gene TRBV4-2 combines with J gene TRBJ1-1, with a tentative D call TRBD1 (5 bases). CDR3 length: 15 amino acids. The germline V gene encodes CDR1 LGHNA and CDR2 YNFKEQ. V dropped 1 base and J dropped 5 bases, with 14 bases sitting between them. CDR3 in DNA: TGTGCCAGCAGCCAAGCGGGGGAGGGCAGTACTGAAGCTTTCTTT. Protein sequence: CASSQAGEGSTEAFF.

The V and J genes are TRBV20-1 and TRBJ2-7; 8 bases fit TRBD1. The trim removed 5 bases at V and 7 bases at J, leaving 4 bases unmatched. The CDR3 length is 11 residues. Germline CDR1 and CDR2: DFQATT and SNEGSKA (reference sequence). CDR3 DNA: TGCAGTGCTGCCGGGACAGGAGAGCAGTACTTC. It specifies CSAAGTGEQYF.

This chain uses TRBV6-1 with TRBJ1-1, with D perhaps matching TRBD1 (5 bases). Germline values: CDR1 MNHNS, CDR2 SASEGT. The length of the CDR3 is 15 residues. Trimming removed 1 base at V and 4 bases at J, with 13 bases between. CDR3 amino acids: CASSEGIRRGTEAFF. DNA for the CDR3: TGTGCCAGCAGTGAAGGAATCAGGAGGGGCACTGAAGCTTTCTTT.

The chain employs TRBV27 and TRBJ2-7; D perhaps matches TRBD1 (5 bases). This CDR3 contains 13 residues. V was shortened by 7 bases and J by 3 bases, with 13 bases between the two germline ends. In germline, CDR1 is MNHEY, CDR2 SMNVEV (reference sequence). The CDR3 spells CASTRQWGYEQYF. The DNA of the CDR3 is TGTGCCAGCACACGACAGTGGGGCTACGAGCAGTACTTC.

The V and J genes are TRBV7-9 and TRBJ2-3; D not resolved. The CDR3 length is 15 residues. In germline, CDR1 is SEHNR, CDR2 FQNEAQ (reference sequence). V lost 1 base and J lost 1, with 9 bases in between. This chain's CDR3 is CASSLVLRGTDTQYF. The CDR3 bases are TGTGCCAGCAGCTTAGTGTTAAGGGGCACAGATACGCAGTATTTT.

The rearrangement uses TRBV4-1 and TRBJ1-6; D call uncertain. Trimming cost V 0 bases and J 8 bases, with 5 bases left between them. In germline, CDR1 is MGHRA, CDR2 YSYEKL. The CDR3 has 13 amino acids. The CDR3 protein is CASSQDRDSPLHF. CDR3 nucleotide sequence: TGCGCCAGCAGCCAAGATAGGGATTCACCCCTCCACTTT.

The gene calls are TRBV6-2 or TRBV6-3 and TRBJ2-2, with 7 nucleotides matching TRBD1. Germline V gives CDR1 MNHEY, CDR2 SVGEGT. Trimming cost V 5 bases and J 3 bases; bases outside gene matches: 6. The length of the CDR3 is 15 residues. CDR3 DNA sequence: TGTGCCAGCAGTCCAACAGGGGCCCACACCGGGGAGCTGTTTTTT. The encoded protein is CASSPTGAHTGELFF.

The chain combines TRBV21-1 with TRBJ2-1; no DNA check was done on the table's D call, TRBD1. TRBV21-1 is a pseudogene. This CDR3 comprises 17 residues. The CDR3 loop is CASSKGPRQGLYNEQFF. The CDR3 DNA follows: TGTGCCAGCAGCAAAGGGCCGAGACAGGGACTGTACAATGAGCAGTTCTTC.

V gene TRBV6-5 combines with J gene TRBJ1-5, with 8 bases lining up with TRBD1. V lost 7 bases to trimming and J lost 4 bases; unmatched junction nucleotides: 9. The CDR3 extends over 15 amino acids. CDR1 MNHEY and CDR2 SVGAGI come from the germline V gene. CDR3 DNA sequence: TGTGCCAGCACCCTCACAGGGGGAGTAAATCAGCCCCAGCATTTT. The encoded protein is CASTLTGGVNQPQHF.

The V and J genes are TRBV21-1 and TRBJ1-3; TRBD1 is the table's D call and was not checked against the DNA. TRBV21-1 is annotated as a pseudogene. The CDR3 loop spans 19 amino acids. The CDR3 loop is CASSKETGTELLSGNTIYF. The CDR3 coding sequence is TGTGCCAGCAGCAAAGAAACGGGGACAGAGCTACTATCTGGAAACACCATATATTTT.

The genes are TRBV6-5 and TRBJ1-1, with 9 bases that match TRBD1. The ends lost 2 bases at V and 11 bases at J; junction bases unmatched: 6. This CDR3 contains 13 residues. The germline CDR1 and CDR2 sequences are MNHEY and SVGAGI. CDR3 residues: CASSYLGTGTAFF. The CDR3 DNA sequence: TGTGCCAGCAGTTACCTCGGGACAGGGACGGCTTTCTTT.

The rearrangement uses TRBV15 and TRBJ1-1; TRBD1 aligns across 11 bases. CDR3 length: 18 amino acids. The trim removed 6 bases at V and 11 bases at J, leaving 23 bases unmatched. Germline loops: CDR1 LNHNV, CDR2 YYDKDF (reference sequence). Written as DNA, the CDR3 is TGTGCCACCAGACCCGGGACAGGGGGTACCCCACGTTTGTTTGGGGCTTTCTTT. Residues: CATRPGTGGTPRLFGAFF.

This rearrangement joins TRBV28 to TRBJ1-1; possibly TRBD1 for D (6 bases). The length of the CDR3 is 14 residues. Germline V gives CDR1 MDHEN, CDR2 SYDVKM. The V end lost 6 bases, the J end lost 0 bases, and 11 bases lay between the germline ends. CDR3 amino acids: CASRNTGMNTEAFF. For the CDR3, the DNA is TGTGCCAGCAGGAATACAGGGATGAACACTGAAGCTTTCTTT.

The V call is TRBV6-4, the J call TRBJ2-3, with 14 bases that match TRBD2. This CDR3 is built from 16 residues. V was clipped by 4 bases and J by 4 bases; unmatched bases: 4. Germline V lookup: CDR1 MRHNA, CDR2 SNTAGT. CDR3 protein: CASSVGTSGGSDTQYF. The CDR3, as DNA: TGTGCCAGCAGTGTTGGGACTAGCGGGGGATCAGATACGCAGTATTTT.

This rearrangement joins TRBV29-1 to TRBJ2-3; 8 positions agree with TRBD2. The V segment lost 4 bases and the J segment 0 bases; nucleotides outside the gene matches: 6. Germline loops: CDR1 SQVTM, CDR2 ANQGSEA. The length of the CDR3 is 15 residues. The CDR3 here is CSVVSSGDSTDTQYF. Here the CDR3 DNA reads TGCAGCGTTGTCAGTAGCGGGGATAGCACAGATACGCAGTATTTT.

The V and J genes are TRBV12-3 or TRBV12-4 and TRBJ2-7; 9 nucleotides agree with TRBD1. There are 13 residues in the CDR3. Losses at the gene ends were 6 bases for V and 3 bases for J; bases not matched to a gene: 3. CDR3 residues: CASSPGQGYEQYF. Here the CDR3 DNA reads TGTGCCAGCAGCCCGGGACAGGGCTACGAGCAGTACTTC.

The chain employs TRBV28 and TRBJ2-5; possible D gene TRBD2, 5 bases. In germline, CDR1 is MDHEN, CDR2 SYDVKM. Between the trimmed V and J ends, which lost 5 bases and 2 bases, there was a span of 12 bases. The CDR3 loop spans 14 amino acids. In DNA form, the CDR3 reads TGTGCCAGCAGTACCCGACGGACTCAAGAGACCCAGTACTTC. It translates to CASSTRRTQETQYF. The whole variable domain, remainder taken from reference TRBV28 and TRBJ2-5, is DVKVTQSSRYLVKRTGEKVFLECVQDMDHENMFWYRQDPGLGLRLIYFSYDVKMKEKGDIPEGYSVSREKKERFSLILESASTNQTSMYLCASSTRRTQETQYFGPGTRLLVL.

V and J are TRBV2 and TRBJ1-5; D is perhaps TRBD1 (6 bases). CDR3 length: 15 amino acids. Trimming shortened V by 7 bases and J by 4 bases, and 17 bases separated the two germline ends. CDR1 and CDR2 (germline): SNHLY, FYNNEI. CDR3 in DNA: TGTGCCAGCAAAACGGACAGTTTGAGGAATCAGCCCCAGCATTTT. Its protein is CASKTDSLRNQPQHF.

This rearrangement joins TRBV5-1 to TRBJ1-1, with D maybe TRBD1 (6 bases). V lost 0 bases and J lost 7, with 10 bases in between. CDR1 SGHRS and CDR2 YFSETQ come from the germline V gene. The CDR3 runs to 13 residues. CDR3 sequence: CASSLDTGREAFF. The CDR3 DNA reads as TGCGCCAGCAGCTTGGATACAGGGCGTGAAGCTTTCTTT.

This chain links TRBV12-3 or TRBV12-4 with TRBJ1-6; 10 bases agree with TRBD1. There are 13 residues in the CDR3. The V gene end was trimmed by 8 bases and the J gene end by 8 bases; junction bases not matched to a gene: 3. CDR3 DNA: TGTGCCAGCTGGGACAGGGGATATTCACCCCTCCACTTT. Translated, it gives CASWDRGYSPLHF.

This clone occurred once. The chain employs TRBV18 and TRBJ1-2, with a tentative D call TRBD1 (5 bases). With 3 bases removed from V and 4 bases from J, the gap between germline ends came to 12 bases. CDR3 length: 14 residues. Germline loops: CDR1 KGHSH, CDR2 LQKENI. The CDR3 loop is CASSPGQGIYGYTF. CDR3 DNA: TGTGCCAGCTCACCGGGGCAGGGTATCTATGGCTACACCTTC.